The 17 T cell receptor beta chains in this list originate from one sample, sequenced in a study of blood T cell repertoires in COVID-19 (dated by TCRdb to 2020 to 2022). The protocol used for the library was the immunoSEQ multiplex PCR assay. As stored in TCRdb, this immuneACCESS dataset retains in-frame rearrangements with V and J assigned. A fraction of the clones does not appear; measured against another copy, unresolved V genes explain less than half of the discrepancy, and the remainder lacks a known reason. The sample table records 400,000 to 450,000 clones; about 89% of these occur just once. Clones ranked in the top ten supply roughly 1.6% of the sample. Sequencing used peripheral blood. The receptor set was obtained from a woman aged 35 to 49 with COVID-19, enrolled during active disease.

The chain couples TRBV28 to TRBJ1-2, with 9 positions matching TRBD1. V was pared by 3 bases and J by 8 bases, with 13 bases of the junction left unmatched. The germline V gene encodes CDR1 MDHEN and CDR2 SYDVKM. CDR3 length: 16 residues. CDR3: CASSFSIQQGARGYTF. The DNA for the CDR3 is TGTGCCAGCAGTTTTTCCATCCAACAGGGGGCGCGAGGCTACACCTTC.

This clone showed up many times. This chain joins TRBV6-2 or TRBV6-3 and TRBJ2-3, with TRBD2 matching 8 bases. CDR1 and CDR2 from the germline V gene are MNHEY and SVGEGT. V lost 6 bases and J lost 2; bases outside the gene matches: 10. The CDR3 loop spans 16 amino acids. The CDR3 spells CASSDGERGPTDTQYF. CDR3 DNA sequence: TGTGCCAGCAGCGATGGCGAGCGGGGGCCCACAGATACGCAGTATTTT.

The V and J genes are TRBV6-5 and TRBJ2-7, with unresolved D. CDR1 and CDR2 (germline): MNHEY, SVGAGI. The CDR3 covers 15 residues. The V end lost 8 bases, the J end lost 1 base, and 18 bases lay between the germline ends. For the CDR3, the DNA is TGTGCCAGCTGCCCCGTGGTCATGAGGTCCTACGAGCAGTACTTC. Translation: CASCPVVMRSYEQYF.

This rearrangement joins TRBV12-3 or TRBV12-4 to TRBJ2-5; the D gene is possibly TRBD1 (6 bases). The CDR3 sequence is 13 residues long. Trimming removed 6 bases from V and 2 bases from J, with 10 bases in between. The CDR3 loop reads CASRMDSQETQYF. CDR3 sequence (DNA): TGTGCCAGCAGAATGGACAGTCAAGAGACCCAGTACTTC.

The chain uses TRBV5-6 and TRBJ1-5; D not resolved. Per germline, CDR1 SGHDT and CDR2 YYEEEE. V was cut by 1 base and J by 5 bases, with 16 bases left in between. This CDR3 is 16 amino acids long. DNA for the CDR3: TGTGCCAGCAGCTTGTTCGTCGTCGGTCAAGATCAGCCCCAGCATTTT. Translated, it gives CASSLFVVGQDQPQHF.

V gene TRBV20-1 combines with J gene TRBJ2-7; D not resolved. CDR1 and CDR2 (germline): DFQATT, SNEGSKA (reference sequence). This CDR3 contains 14 residues. Trimming cost V 3 bases and J 0 bases, with 12 bases left between them. For the CDR3, the DNA is TGCAGTGCTAGTATCCTGGCTGGCTCCTACGAGCAGTACTTC. Protein: CSASILAGSYEQYF.

In DNA, the CDR3 is TGTGCTAGTGGTCCCTTTCGGGTCTACAATGAGCAGTTCTTC. Protein sequence: CASGPFRVYNEQFF. The chain combines TRBV12-5 with TRBJ2-1; unclear D gene. The CDR3 covers 14 residues. Germline-derived CDR1 and CDR2 are LGHNT and FRNRAP. The V gene lost 5 bases and the J gene lost 3 bases, with 11 bases spanning the gap.

This chain joins TRBV6-2 or TRBV6-3 and TRBJ1-2; D gene uncertain. Trimming took off 2 bases at V and 0 bases at J, with 7 bases between the two ends. Germline V CDR1 and CDR2: MNHEY, SVGEGT. This CDR3 comprises 14 residues. CDR3 nucleotides: TGTGCCAGCAGTTACGGGCCGGCTAACTATGGCTACACCTTC. This gives the protein CASSYGPANYGYTF.

The chain employs TRBV6-6 and TRBJ1-5; D is ambiguous. The CDR3 runs to 15 residues. V dropped 0 bases and J dropped 4 bases, with 10 bases sitting between them. Germline loops: CDR1 MNHNY, CDR2 SVGAGI (reference sequence). The CDR3 DNA reads TGTGCCAGCAGTTACTCGAGAACCGAGAATCAGCCCCAGCATTTT. Its translation is CASSYSRTENQPQHF.

The chain carries TRBV11-2 and TRBJ2-2, with 8 bases identical to TRBD2. The CDR3 sequence is 17 residues long. V gave up 1 base and J gave up 5 bases; unmatched junction bases: 9. The germline V gene has CDR1 SGHAT and CDR2 FQNNGV. The CDR3 is CASSLGSGRGRTGELFF. The CDR3 DNA is TGTGCCAGCAGCTTAGGGTCCGGGAGGGGGAGGACCGGGGAGCTGTTTTTT.

The V gene is TRBV27, the J gene TRBJ2-5; 7 bases map to TRBD1. The CDR3 is made up of 15 amino acids. CDR1 and CDR2 from the germline V gene are MNHEY and SMNVEV (reference sequence). The J segment lost 3 bases and the V segment lost 5 bases, leaving 9 bases of the junction unmatched. The CDR3 nucleotides read TGTGCCAGCAGTCCCAGAGGGGACAGAAAAGAGACCCAGTACTTC. Translated: CASSPRGDRKETQYF.

The chain uses TRBV9 and TRBJ2-1, with D possibly TRBD1 on 6 matching bases. Germline CDR1 SGDLS, CDR2 YYNGEE. This CDR3 is built from 14 residues. Trimming pared 3 bases from V and 10 bases from J, leaving 17 bases between. CDR3 sequence (DNA): TGTGCCAGCAGCGCTCTAACACAGGGATCCGAGCAGTTCTTC. Translating it yields CASSALTQGSEQFF.

This chain links TRBV5-1 with TRBJ1-1; possible D gene TRBD1, 5 bases. V lost 0 bases, J lost 5 bases, and 11 bases lay in between. The V gene's germline CDR1 is SGHRS and CDR2 YFSETQ. CDR3 size: 14 residues. Written as DNA, the CDR3 is TGCGCCAGCAGCTTGGAGCAGGGTAGTACTGAAGCTTTCTTT. Translating it yields CASSLEQGSTEAFF.

V gene TRBV6-2 or TRBV6-3 combines with J gene TRBJ2-7; TRBD1 aligns across 11 bases. CDR3 length: 16 amino acids. V lost 1 base, J lost 3 bases, and 5 bases stayed unmatched. Germline CDR1 MNHEY, CDR2 SVGEGT. DNA of the CDR3: TGTGCCAGCAGTTACTTTGGACAGGGGGCATACTACGAGCAGTACTTC. Encoded protein: CASSYFGQGAYYEQYF.

The rearrangement uses TRBV27 and TRBJ2-7, with a tentative D call TRBD2 (5 bases). Germline values: CDR1 MNHEY, CDR2 SMNVEV (reference sequence). The CDR3 covers 11 residues. V gave up 6 bases and J gave up 7 bases, with 10 bases separating them. The CDR3 protein is CASRGSGEQYF. CDR3 nucleotides: TGTGCCAGCAGGGGCAGCGGTGAGCAGTACTTC.

The V and J genes are TRBV5-1 and TRBJ1-1; 8 positions match TRBD1. Germline V CDR1 and CDR2: SGHRS, YFSETQ. The trim removed 0 bases at V and 4 bases at J, leaving 5 bases unmatched. This CDR3 comprises 15 residues. The CDR3 spells CASSLASQGATEAFF. The CDR3 region has the DNA TGCGCCAGCAGCTTGGCCTCCCAGGGGGCCACTGAAGCTTTCTTT.

This chain uses TRBV4-3 with TRBJ2-1, with 13 bases identical to TRBD2. The CDR3 sequence is 19 residues long. The V segment lost 2 bases and the J segment 7 bases; nucleotides outside the gene matches: 14. Germline V gene data show CDR1 as LGHNA and CDR2 as YSLEER. The CDR3 DNA reads as TGCGCCAGCAGCCAAAGGACTAGCGGGGGCGGAGGATTTGGAAATGAGCAGTTCTTC. The encoded protein is CASSQRTSGGGGFGNEQFF.